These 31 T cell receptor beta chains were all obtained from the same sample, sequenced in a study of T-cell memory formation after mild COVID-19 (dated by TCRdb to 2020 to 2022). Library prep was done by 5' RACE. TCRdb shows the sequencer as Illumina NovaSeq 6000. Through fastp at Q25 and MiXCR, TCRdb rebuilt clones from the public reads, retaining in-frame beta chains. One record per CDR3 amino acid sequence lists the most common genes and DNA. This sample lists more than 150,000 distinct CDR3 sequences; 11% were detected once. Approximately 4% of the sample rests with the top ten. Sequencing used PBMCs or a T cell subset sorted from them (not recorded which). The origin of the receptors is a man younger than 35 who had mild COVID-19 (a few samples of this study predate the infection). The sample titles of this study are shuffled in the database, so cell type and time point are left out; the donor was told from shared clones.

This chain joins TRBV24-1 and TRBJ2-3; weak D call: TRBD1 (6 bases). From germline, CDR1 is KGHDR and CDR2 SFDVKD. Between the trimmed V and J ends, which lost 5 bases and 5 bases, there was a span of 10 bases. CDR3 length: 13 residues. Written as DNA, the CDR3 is TGTGCCACCAGTGGTTCACAGGGAGATACGCAGTATTTT. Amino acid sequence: CATSGSQGDTQYF.

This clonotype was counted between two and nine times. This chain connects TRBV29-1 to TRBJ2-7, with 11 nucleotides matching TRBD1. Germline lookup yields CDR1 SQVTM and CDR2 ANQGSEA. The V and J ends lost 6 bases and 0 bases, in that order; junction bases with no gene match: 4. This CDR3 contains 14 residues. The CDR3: CSVSGTGGSYEQYV. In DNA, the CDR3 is TGCAGCGTGTCCGGGACAGGGGGCTCCTACGAGCAGTACGTC.

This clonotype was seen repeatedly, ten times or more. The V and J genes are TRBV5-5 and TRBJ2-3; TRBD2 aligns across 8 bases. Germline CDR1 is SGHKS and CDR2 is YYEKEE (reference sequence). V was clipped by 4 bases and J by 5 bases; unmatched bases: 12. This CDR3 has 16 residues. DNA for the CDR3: TGTGCCAGCAGCCAAGCAGGTAGCGGGGAGGTAGATACGCAGTATTTT. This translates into CASSQAGSGEVDTQYF.

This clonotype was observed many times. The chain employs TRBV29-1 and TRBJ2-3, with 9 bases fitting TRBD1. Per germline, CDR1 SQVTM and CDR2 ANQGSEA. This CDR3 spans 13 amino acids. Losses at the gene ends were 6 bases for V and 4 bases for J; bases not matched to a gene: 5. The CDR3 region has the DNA TGCAGCGTCTACAGGGGGCTGCCAGATACGCAGTATTTT. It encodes CSVYRGLPDTQYF.

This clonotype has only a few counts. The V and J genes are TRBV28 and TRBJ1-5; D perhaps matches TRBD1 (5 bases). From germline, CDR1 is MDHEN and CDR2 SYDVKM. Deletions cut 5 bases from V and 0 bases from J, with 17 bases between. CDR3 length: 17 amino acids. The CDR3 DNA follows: TGTGCCAGCAGTCCAAGCTCCGGGACGGCTAGCAATCAGCCCCAGCATTTT. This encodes CASSPSSGTASNQPQHF.

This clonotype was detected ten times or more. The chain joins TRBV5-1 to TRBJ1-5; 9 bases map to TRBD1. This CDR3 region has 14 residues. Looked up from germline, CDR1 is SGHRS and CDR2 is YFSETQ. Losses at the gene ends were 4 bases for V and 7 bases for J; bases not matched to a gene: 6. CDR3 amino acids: CASSPGTGRQPQHF. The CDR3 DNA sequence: TGCGCCAGCAGCCCGGGGACAGGGAGGCAGCCCCAGCATTTT. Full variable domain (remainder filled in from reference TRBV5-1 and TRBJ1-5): KAGVTQTPRYLIKTRGQQVTLSCSPISGHRSVSWYQQTPGQGLQFLFEYFSETQRNKGNFPGRFSGRQFSNSRSEMNVSTLELGDSALYLCASSPGTGRQPQHFGDGTRLSIL.

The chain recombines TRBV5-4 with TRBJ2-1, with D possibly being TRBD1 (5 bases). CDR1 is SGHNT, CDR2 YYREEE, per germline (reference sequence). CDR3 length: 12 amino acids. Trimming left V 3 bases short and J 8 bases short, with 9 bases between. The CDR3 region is CASSSPRDEQFF. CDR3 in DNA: TGTGCCAGCAGCTCCCCCAGGGATGAGCAGTTCTTC.

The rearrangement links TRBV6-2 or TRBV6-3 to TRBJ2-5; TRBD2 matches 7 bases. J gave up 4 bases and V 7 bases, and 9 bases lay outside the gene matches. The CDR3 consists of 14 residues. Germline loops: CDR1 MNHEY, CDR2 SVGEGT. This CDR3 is CASTYGTTSETQYF. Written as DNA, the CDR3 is TGTGCCAGCACCTACGGGACTACCTCAGAGACCCAGTACTTC.

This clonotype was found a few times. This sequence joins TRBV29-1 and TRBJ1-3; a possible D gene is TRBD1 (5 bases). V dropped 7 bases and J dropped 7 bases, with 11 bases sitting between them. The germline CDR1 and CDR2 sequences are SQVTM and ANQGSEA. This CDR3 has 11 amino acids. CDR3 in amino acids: CSAGTGNTIYF. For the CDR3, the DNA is TGCAGCGCCGGGACGGGGAACACCATATATTTT.

CDR3 sequence: CASSQVRVRTNEQFF. The DNA for the CDR3 is TGTGCCAGCAGCCAAGTTAGGGTCAGGACCAATGAGCAGTTCTTC. The chain links TRBV3-1 to TRBJ2-1; D gene ambiguous. Germline V gene lookup returns CDR1 LGHDT and CDR2 YNNKEL (reference sequence). V lost 1 base and J 6 bases, leaving 13 bases between the germline ends. This CDR3 has 15 amino acids.

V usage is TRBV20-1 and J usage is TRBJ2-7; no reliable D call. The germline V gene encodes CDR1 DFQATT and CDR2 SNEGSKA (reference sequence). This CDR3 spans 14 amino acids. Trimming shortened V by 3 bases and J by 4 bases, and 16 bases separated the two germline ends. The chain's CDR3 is CSASLRKNDYEQYF. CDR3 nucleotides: TGCAGTGCTAGTCTCCGGAAAAATGATTACGAGCAGTACTTC.

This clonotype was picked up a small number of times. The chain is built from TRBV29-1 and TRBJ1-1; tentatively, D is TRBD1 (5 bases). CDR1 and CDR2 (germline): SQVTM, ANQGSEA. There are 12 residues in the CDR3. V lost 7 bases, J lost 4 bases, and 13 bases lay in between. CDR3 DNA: TGCAGCGGGGGACGGTCGGGCACTGAAGCTTTCTTT. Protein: CSGGRSGTEAFF.

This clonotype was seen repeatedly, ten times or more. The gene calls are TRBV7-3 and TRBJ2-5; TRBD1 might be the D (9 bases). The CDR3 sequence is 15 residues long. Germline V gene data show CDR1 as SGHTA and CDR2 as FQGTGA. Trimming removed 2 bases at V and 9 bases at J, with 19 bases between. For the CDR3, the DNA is TGTGCCAGCAGCTTAGGACAGGGGCGGCGGGAGGCCCAGTACTTC. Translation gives CASSLGQGRREAQYF.

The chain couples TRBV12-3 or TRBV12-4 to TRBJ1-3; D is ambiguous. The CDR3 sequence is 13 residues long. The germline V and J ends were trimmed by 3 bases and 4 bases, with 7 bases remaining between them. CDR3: CASSLEAGNTIYF. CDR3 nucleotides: TGTGCCAGCAGTTTGGAGGCAGGAAACACCATATATTTT.

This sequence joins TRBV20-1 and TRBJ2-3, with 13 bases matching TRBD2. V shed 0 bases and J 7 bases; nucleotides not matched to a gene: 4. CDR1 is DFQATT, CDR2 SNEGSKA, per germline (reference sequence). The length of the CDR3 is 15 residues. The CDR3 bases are TGCAGTGCTAGAGACCCCGGGACTAGCGGGAATACGCAGTATTTT. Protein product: CSARDPGTSGNTQYF.

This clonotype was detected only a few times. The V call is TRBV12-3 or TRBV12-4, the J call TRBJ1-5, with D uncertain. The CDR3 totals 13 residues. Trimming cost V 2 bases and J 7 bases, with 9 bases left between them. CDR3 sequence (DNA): TGTGCCAGCAGTTTAACCCGACAACAGCCCCAGCATTTT. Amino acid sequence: CASSLTRQQPQHF.

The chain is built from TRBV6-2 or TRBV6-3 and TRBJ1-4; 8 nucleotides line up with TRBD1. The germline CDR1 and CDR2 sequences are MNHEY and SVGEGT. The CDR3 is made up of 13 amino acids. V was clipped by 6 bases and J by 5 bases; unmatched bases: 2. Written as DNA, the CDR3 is TGTGCCAGCAGGTGGACAGGGAATGAAAAACTGTTTTTT. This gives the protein CASRWTGNEKLFF.

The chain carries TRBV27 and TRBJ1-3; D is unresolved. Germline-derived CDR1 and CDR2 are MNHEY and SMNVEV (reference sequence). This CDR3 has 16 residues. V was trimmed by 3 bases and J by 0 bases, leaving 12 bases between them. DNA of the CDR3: TGTGCCAGCAGTTTGGGCGGATCCAACTCTGGAAACACCATATATTTT. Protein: CASSLGGSNSGNTIYF.

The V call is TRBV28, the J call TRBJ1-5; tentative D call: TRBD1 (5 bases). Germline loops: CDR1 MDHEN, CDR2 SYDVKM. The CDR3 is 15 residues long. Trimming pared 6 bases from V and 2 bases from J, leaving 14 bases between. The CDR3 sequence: CASSLGGIGNQPQHF. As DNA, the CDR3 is TGTGCCAGCAGCTTGGGGGGGATTGGCAATCAGCCCCAGCATTTT.

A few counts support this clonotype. For the CDR3, the DNA is TGTGCCAGCAGTGCAGGGGTCGATAACTATGGCTACACCTTC. This translates into CASSAGVDNYGYTF. The chain employs TRBV2 and TRBJ1-2; D perhaps matches TRBD1 (6 bases). V lost 4 bases, J lost 1 base, and 10 bases lay in between. The CDR3 has 14 residues. The V gene's germline CDR1 is SNHLY and CDR2 FYNNEI.

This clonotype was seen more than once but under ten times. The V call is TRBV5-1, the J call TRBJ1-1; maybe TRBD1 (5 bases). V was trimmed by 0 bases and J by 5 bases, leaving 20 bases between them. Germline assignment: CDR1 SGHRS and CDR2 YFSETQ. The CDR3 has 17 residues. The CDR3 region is CASSLAFRVQGGTEAFF. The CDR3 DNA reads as TGCGCCAGCAGCTTGGCGTTTCGGGTCCAGGGCGGAACTGAAGCTTTCTTT. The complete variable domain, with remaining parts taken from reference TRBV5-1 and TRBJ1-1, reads KAGVTQTPRYLIKTRGQQVTLSCSPISGHRSVSWYQQTPGQGLQFLFEYFSETQRNKGNFPGRFSGRQFSNSRSEMNVSTLELGDSALYLCASSLAFRVQGGTEAFFGQGTRLTVV.

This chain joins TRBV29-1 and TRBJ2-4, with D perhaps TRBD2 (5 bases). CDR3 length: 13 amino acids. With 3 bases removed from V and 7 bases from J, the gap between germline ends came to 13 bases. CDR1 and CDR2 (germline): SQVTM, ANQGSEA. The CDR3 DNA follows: TGCAGCGTTGAGGCGGAGGCAAAGAACATTCAGTACTTC. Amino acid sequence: CSVEAEAKNIQYF.

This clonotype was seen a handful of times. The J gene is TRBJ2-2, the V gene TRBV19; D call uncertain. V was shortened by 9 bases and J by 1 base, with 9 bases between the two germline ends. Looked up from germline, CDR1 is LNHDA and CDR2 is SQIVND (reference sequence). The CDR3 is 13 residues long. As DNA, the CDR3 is TGTGCCAGCAATCTTCGGAACACCGGGGAGCTGTTTTTT. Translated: CASNLRNTGELFF.

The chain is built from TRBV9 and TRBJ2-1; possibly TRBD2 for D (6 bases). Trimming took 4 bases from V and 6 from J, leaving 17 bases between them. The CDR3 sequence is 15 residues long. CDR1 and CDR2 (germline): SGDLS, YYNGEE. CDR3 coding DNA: TGTGCCAGCAGCAACCACCCTGGACTATCCAATGAGCAGTTCTTC. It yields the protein CASSNHPGLSNEQFF.

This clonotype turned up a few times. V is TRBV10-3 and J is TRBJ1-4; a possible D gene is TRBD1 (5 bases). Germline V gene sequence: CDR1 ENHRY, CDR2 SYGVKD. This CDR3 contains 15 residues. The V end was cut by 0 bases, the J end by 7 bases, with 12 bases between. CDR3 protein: CAISESRQTPEKLFF. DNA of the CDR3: TGTGCCATCAGTGAGTCGAGACAGACCCCTGAAAAACTGTTTTTT.

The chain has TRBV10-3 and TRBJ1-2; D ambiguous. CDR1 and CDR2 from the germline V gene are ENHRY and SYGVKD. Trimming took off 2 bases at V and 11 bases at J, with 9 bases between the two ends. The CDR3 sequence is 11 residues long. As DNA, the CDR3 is TGTGCCATCAGTGAGGTGGGGAAGTACACCTTC. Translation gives CAISEVGKYTF.

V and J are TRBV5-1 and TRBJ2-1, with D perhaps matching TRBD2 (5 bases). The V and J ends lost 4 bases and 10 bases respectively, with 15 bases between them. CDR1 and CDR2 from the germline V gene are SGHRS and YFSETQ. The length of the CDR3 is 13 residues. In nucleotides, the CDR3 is TGCGCCAGCAGCCAATGGGGTGAGGGCGAGCAGTTCTTC. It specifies CASSQWGEGEQFF.

CDR3 in amino acids: CATSRDARGGRDTQYF. The CDR3 DNA follows: TGTGCCACCAGCAGAGATGCACGGGGGGGGCGAGATACGCAGTATTTT. This chain uses TRBV15 with TRBJ2-3; 8 nucleotides align to TRBD2. The CDR3 length is 16 residues. Germline CDR1 LNHNV, CDR2 YYDKDF (reference sequence). After removal of 0 bases from V and 5 bases from J, the junction contained 7 bases not matched to a gene.

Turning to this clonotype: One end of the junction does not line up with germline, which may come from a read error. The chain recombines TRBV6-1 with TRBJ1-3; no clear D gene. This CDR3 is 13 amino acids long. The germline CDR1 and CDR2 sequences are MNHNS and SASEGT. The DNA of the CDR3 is TGTGCCAGCAGTGAAGCGGGAGGGTCTATGACACATTTT. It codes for CASSEAGGSMTHF.

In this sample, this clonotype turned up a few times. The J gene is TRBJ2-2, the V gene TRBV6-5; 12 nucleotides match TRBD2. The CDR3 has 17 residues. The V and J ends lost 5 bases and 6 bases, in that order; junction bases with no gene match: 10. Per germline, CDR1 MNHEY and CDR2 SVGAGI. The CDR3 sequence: CASSLLSLAGGPGELFF. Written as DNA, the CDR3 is TGTGCCAGCAGTCTCCTCTCACTAGCGGGGGGCCCCGGGGAGCTGTTTTTT.

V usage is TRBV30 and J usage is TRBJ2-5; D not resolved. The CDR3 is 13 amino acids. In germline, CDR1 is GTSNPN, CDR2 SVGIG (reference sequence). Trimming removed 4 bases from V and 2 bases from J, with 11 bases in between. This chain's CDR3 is CAWTGRIQETQYF. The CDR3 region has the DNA TGTGCCTGGACAGGACGGATACAAGAGACCCAGTACTTC.